Each of the 32 T cell receptor beta chains below was sequenced from the same sample in a study of human T cells and chemical hapten exposure. MiXCR, applied by TCRdb to the RACE reads, yields one record per CDR3 protein. This table holds 300,000 to 450,000 distinct CDR3 sequences, 4.5% to 5.5% found once. Documented time point: pre-sensitization, week 0. The treatment is: therapeutic diphenylcyclopropenone sensitization with weekly scalp DPC. Material: whole blood, obtained in connection with sensitization to the hapten diphenylcyclopropenone (DPC). The origin of the receptors is a woman aged 50 to 65 with alopecia areata. Some clones in this sample may be carry-over from other donors' samples.

This clonotype has a handful of counts. The V gene is TRBV7-8, the J gene TRBJ1-2, with D unclear. The germline V gene has CDR1 SGHVS and CDR2 FQNEAQ. Trimming cost V 1 base and J 8 bases, with 17 bases left between them. The CDR3 consists of 15 residues. In DNA form, the CDR3 reads TGTGCCAGCAGCTTAGGTGTAAACCCCGTCGGCGGCTACACCTTC. Its translation is CASSLGVNPVGGYTF.

In this sample, this clonotype turned up many times. V gene TRBV27 combines with J gene TRBJ2-1, with D maybe TRBD2 (6 bases). This CDR3 has 15 residues. Trimming stripped 7 bases from V and 6 bases from J, with 19 bases between. Germline V gene data show CDR1 as MNHEY and CDR2 as SMNVEV (reference sequence). Written as DNA, the CDR3 is TGTGCCAGCAAGAGTGGCGGGACCCCCCCCAATGAGCAGTTCTTC. This codes for CASKSGGTPPNEQFF.

The table lists this clonotype with many counts. This chain links TRBV29-1 with TRBJ2-1, with 7 bases aligning to TRBD1. Germline-derived CDR1 and CDR2 are SQVTM and ANQGSEA. Unmatched junction bases numbered 13, after V lost 7 bases and J lost 10 bases. The CDR3 extends over 13 amino acids. CDR3 sequence: CSATGVEGLEQFF. The DNA of the CDR3 is TGCAGCGCTACAGGGGTGGAAGGGTTAGAGCAGTTCTTC.

The rearrangement links TRBV12-3 or TRBV12-4 to TRBJ1-1; tentatively, D is TRBD1 (6 bases). CDR3 length: 13 amino acids. Trimming removed 6 bases from V and 4 bases from J, with 12 bases in between. The CDR3 protein is CASRQGGGTEAFF. The CDR3 DNA reads as TGTGCCAGCAGACAGGGTGGCGGCACTGAAGCTTTCTTT.

The chain links TRBV6-2 or TRBV6-3 to TRBJ2-3; maybe TRBD1 (6 bases). CDR3 size: 14 residues. The V and J ends lost 4 bases and 0 bases respectively, with 8 bases between them. Looked up from germline, CDR1 is MNHEY and CDR2 is SVGEGT. This chain's CDR3 is CASSFDRSTDTQYF. The DNA for the CDR3 is TGTGCCAGCAGTTTTGACAGGAGCACAGATACGCAGTATTTT.

The sample holds many counts of this clonotype. V usage is TRBV20-1 and J usage is TRBJ1-1; D unclear. This CDR3 is 12 amino acids long. V was trimmed by 2 bases and J by 1 base, leaving 5 bases between them. Germline values: CDR1 DFQATT, CDR2 SNEGSKA (reference sequence). The CDR3 nucleotides read TGCAGTGCTAGAACGGGGAACACTGAAGCTTTCTTT. This codes for CSARTGNTEAFF.

In its sample, this clonotype was seen many times. V gene TRBV14 combines with J gene TRBJ2-1; TRBD2 aligns across 11 bases. Losses at the gene ends were 1 base for V and 7 bases for J; bases not matched to a gene: 15. Germline CDR1 SGHDN, CDR2 FVKESK. The CDR3 covers 19 residues. This chain's CDR3 is CASSQGWLAGGGLRNEQFF. CDR3 nucleotides: TGTGCCAGCAGCCAAGGGTGGCTAGCGGGGGGCGGGCTACGGAATGAGCAGTTCTTC.

This clonotype occurred many times. The rearrangement uses TRBV10-1 and TRBJ2-7; tentatively, D is TRBD1 or TRBD2 (5 bases each). The CDR3 spans 12 residues. Germline-derived CDR1 and CDR2 are WNHNN and SYGVQD (reference sequence). The V gene lost 8 bases and the J gene lost 2 bases, with 10 bases spanning the gap. The CDR3 sequence is CASGDHPYEQYF. For the CDR3, the DNA is TGCGCCAGCGGGGACCATCCCTACGAGCAGTACTTC.

The genes are TRBV3-1 and TRBJ1-6, with TRBD1 as a possible D gene (5 bases). From germline, CDR1 is LGHDT and CDR2 YNNKEL (reference sequence). The CDR3 contains 15 residues. V was pared by 3 bases and J by 5 bases, with 11 bases between. The CDR3 region is CASSHGGSDNSPLHF. As DNA, the CDR3 is TGTGCCAGCAGCCATGGGGGGTCAGATAATTCACCCCTCCACTTT. Filled out from reference TRBV3-1 and TRBJ1-6, the complete variable domain reads DTAVSQTPKYLVTQMGNDKSIKCEQNLGHDTMYWYKQDSKKFLKIMFSYNNKELIINETVPNRFSPKSPDKAHLNLHINSLELGDSAVYFCASSHGGSDNSPLHFGNGTRLTVT.

The chain is built from TRBV21-1 and TRBJ2-2. TRBV21-1 is noted as a pseudogene. The CDR3 has 13 residues. This CDR3 is CASSVQEAGELFF. The CDR3, as DNA: TGTGCCAGCAGCGTCCAAGAGGCCGGGGAGCTGTTTTTT.

This clonotype was recorded a few times. The chain links TRBV12-3 or TRBV12-4 to TRBJ1-1, with no clear D. CDR3 length: 15 amino acids. Trimming shortened V by 6 bases and J by 0 bases, and 14 bases separated the two germline ends. CDR3 DNA: TGTGCCAGCAGCCCCGAGGGAGGTCTGAACACTGAAGCTTTCTTT. Translation gives CASSPEGGLNTEAFF.

This clonotype has ten or more counts. This chain uses TRBV29-1 with TRBJ2-3; 9 bases are shared with TRBD2. Germline V CDR1 and CDR2: SQVTM, ANQGSEA. V trimming: 3 bases; J trimming: 4 bases; junction bases outside the gene matches: 17. This CDR3 has 18 residues. The CDR3 DNA sequence: TGCAGCGTTGACAGGGGGAGGGCTAGCGGGGTGCATTCAGATACGCAGTATTTT. Protein sequence: CSVDRGRASGVHSDTQYF.

This clonotype was recorded many times. The chain joins TRBV7-9 to TRBJ1-1, with TRBD1 identical over 7 bases. The germline V gene has CDR1 SEHNR and CDR2 FQNEAQ (reference sequence). V was clipped by 5 bases and J by 0 bases; unmatched bases: 3. The CDR3 consists of 14 residues. CDR3 sequence reads: CASSRTGMNTEAFF. CDR3 DNA sequence: TGTGCCAGCAGCCGGACAGGCATGAACACTGAAGCTTTCTTT.

The chain is built from TRBV30 and TRBJ1-2, with D perhaps TRBD1 (5 bases). Trimming cost V 3 bases and J 4 bases, with 12 bases left between them. CDR3 length equals 13 residues. Germline V CDR1 and CDR2: GTSNPN, SVGIG (reference sequence). In nucleotides, the CDR3 is TGTGCCTGGAGCCACAGGCAGACCTATGGCTACACCTTC. Translation gives CAWSHRQTYGYTF.

This clonotype showed up just a few times. This sequence joins TRBV20-1 and TRBJ2-2; D unresolved. The germline gives CDR1 DFQATT, CDR2 SNEGSKA (reference sequence). This CDR3 has 13 residues. Trimming took off 3 bases at V and 5 bases at J, with 10 bases between the two ends. CDR3 amino acids: CSASSLQTGELFF. The CDR3 DNA reads TGCAGTGCTAGCTCACTCCAGACCGGGGAGCTGTTTTTT.

This clonotype was detected only a few times. The CDR3 nucleotides are TGTGCCAGCAGCGTTTGGCGGGAGGAGCGGGAGGGAAATGAGCAGTTCTTC. Protein product: CASSVWREEREGNEQFF. The V call is TRBV9, the J call TRBJ2-1; 10 bases align to TRBD2. V dropped 2 bases and J dropped 7; count of bases not matched to a gene: 12. CDR3 length: 17 residues. The germline CDR1 and CDR2 sequences are SGDLS and YYNGEE. The full variable domain, rest sourced from reference TRBV9 and TRBJ2-1, is DSGVTQTPKHLITATGQRVTLRCSPRSGDLSVYWYQQSLDQGLQFLIQYYNGEERAKGNILERFSAQQFPDLHSELNLSSLELGDSALYFCASSVWREEREGNEQFFGPGTRLTVL.

V gene TRBV27 combines with J gene TRBJ1-6, with no clear D. The CDR3 has 15 residues. CDR1 MNHEY and CDR2 SMNVEV come from the germline V gene (reference sequence). With 2 bases removed from V and 7 bases from J, the gap between germline ends came to 12 bases. The CDR3 DNA is TGTGCCAGCAGTTTAAACCCGACGGTAAATTCACCCCTCCACTTT. Its translation: CASSLNPTVNSPLHF.

The table lists this clonotype with a few counts. J is TRBJ1-1 and V is TRBV14; D gene ambiguous. Trimming left V 0 bases short and J 8 bases short, with 13 bases between. This CDR3 comprises 14 residues. Looked up from germline, CDR1 is SGHDN and CDR2 is FVKESK. The CDR3 coding sequence is TGTGCCAGCAGCCAAGAGAATTGGGTTCCAGAAGCTTTCTTT. This encodes CASSQENWVPEAFF.

V and J are TRBV20-1 and TRBJ2-3; TRBD2 matches 10 bases. The ends lost 5 bases at V and 4 bases at J; junction bases unmatched: 12. Germline V gene lookup returns CDR1 DFQATT and CDR2 SNEGSKA (reference sequence). CDR3 length: 16 residues. Written as DNA, the CDR3 is TGCAGTGCTGGGCCTCTCGCCAGCGGGGGGGCAGATACGCAGTATTTT. Protein: CSAGPLASGGADTQYF.

This clonotype was counted at least ten times. Mismatch with germline at one junction end may stem from a read error. V and J are TRBV5-1 and TRBJ1-4; weak D call: TRBD1 (6 bases). The CDR3 consists of 13 residues. Germline assignment: CDR1 SGHRS and CDR2 YFSETQ. The CDR3 loop is CASSSTGPGQLQF. In nucleotides, the CDR3 is TGCGCCAGCAGCTCTACTGGGCCCGGACAGCTACAGTTT.

This clonotype was seen many times. The rearrangement joins TRBV20-1 to TRBJ1-1; possibly TRBD1 for D (6 bases). The V end lost 5 bases, the J end lost 0 bases, and 13 bases lay between the germline ends. CDR3 length equals 14 residues. From germline, CDR1 is DFQATT and CDR2 SNEGSKA (reference sequence). The CDR3 spells CSAFAGHMNTEAFF. In DNA, the CDR3 is TGCAGTGCTTTTGCGGGACATATGAACACTGAAGCTTTCTTT.

This clonotype was observed at least ten times. The V gene is TRBV24-1, the J gene TRBJ2-1; D gene ambiguous. The CDR3 loop spans 14 amino acids. In germline, CDR1 is KGHDR, CDR2 SFDVKD. Trimming shortened V by 1 base and J by 5 bases, and 8 bases separated the two germline ends. This CDR3 is CATSDFPPDNEQFF. CDR3 coding DNA: TGTGCCACCAGTGATTTCCCCCCGGACAATGAGCAGTTCTTC.

This clonotype has ten or more counts. The chain employs TRBV5-1 and TRBJ1-1; D is perhaps TRBD1 (6 bases). CDR1 and CDR2 (germline): SGHRS, YFSETQ. CDR3 length: 14 residues. V lost 0 bases, J lost 11 bases, and 17 bases lay in between. Here the CDR3 DNA reads TGCGCCAGCAGCTTGGCCACGGCAGGGGCCTTGGCTTTCTTT. This gives the protein CASSLATAGALAFF.

At least ten counts were recorded for this clonotype. This chain uses TRBV19 with TRBJ2-1, with 10 nucleotides matching TRBD2. The CDR3 is 15 amino acids. Germline CDR1 LNHDA, CDR2 SQIVND (reference sequence). V was pared by 7 bases and J by 0 bases, with 3 bases of the junction left unmatched. The CDR3 spells CASKSGGASYNEQFF. CDR3 coding DNA: TGTGCCAGTAAGAGCGGGGGGGCCTCCTACAATGAGCAGTTCTTC.

This clonotype was seen repeatedly, ten times or more. The J gene is TRBJ1-3, the V gene TRBV27; possibly TRBD1 for D (5 bases). Trimming removed 4 bases at V and 1 base at J, with 14 bases between. CDR3 size: 16 residues. Germline CDR1 and CDR2: MNHEY and SMNVEV (reference sequence). CDR3 DNA sequence: TGTGCCAGCAGTTCTTTGGGGGTGGGGTCTGGAAACACCATATATTTT. Its translation: CASSSLGVGSGNTIYF.

Many counts were recorded for this clonotype. V and J are TRBV20-1 and TRBJ2-1; 8 nucleotides match TRBD2. J was trimmed by 0 bases and V by 2 bases; bases with no gene match: 3. Germline CDR1 DFQATT, CDR2 SNEGSKA (reference sequence). The CDR3 extends over 15 amino acids. DNA for the CDR3: TGCAGTGCTAGACCTACTAGCGGCTCCTACAATGAGCAGTTCTTC. It yields the protein CSARPTSGSYNEQFF.

This clonotype was seen at least ten times. This chain uses TRBV7-2 with TRBJ2-3; 14 nucleotides line up with TRBD2. Germline V gene data show CDR1 as SGHTA and CDR2 as FQGNSA. The CDR3 has 18 residues. Trimming took 1 base from V and 0 from J; bases not matched to a gene: 3. The CDR3: CASSLEGLAGVSTDTQYF. For the CDR3, the DNA is TGTGCCAGCAGCTTAGAGGGACTAGCGGGAGTCAGCACAGATACGCAGTATTTT.

The chain couples TRBV25-1 to TRBJ1-5; 10 nucleotides agree with TRBD1. Unmatched junction bases numbered 5, after V lost 3 bases and J lost 6 bases. Germline V CDR1 and CDR2: MGHDK, SYGVNS. The CDR3 has 15 residues. The CDR3 DNA sequence: TGTGCCAGCAGTGATTCCCGGACAGGGGGTCAGCCCCAGCATTTT. As protein: CASSDSRTGGQPQHF. The whole variable domain, remainder taken from reference TRBV25-1 and TRBJ1-5, is EADIYQTPRYLVIGTGKKITLECSQTMGHDKMYWYQQDPGMELHLIHYSYGVNSTEKGDLSSESTVSRIRTEHFPLTLESARPSHTSQYLCASSDSRTGGQPQHFGDGTRLSIL.

The CDR3 is CASRGPLDEKLFF. The CDR3 nucleotides read TGTGCCAGCAGGGGACCGTTGGATGAAAAACTGTTTTTT. J is TRBJ1-4 and V is TRBV6-5; tentative D call: TRBD1 (5 bases). The length of the CDR3 is 13 residues. V lost 6 bases and J lost 6, with 11 bases in between. The germline gives CDR1 MNHEY, CDR2 SVGAGI.

The V call is TRBV24-1, the J call TRBJ1-5, with 8 bases that match TRBD1. Trimming cost V 4 bases and J 5 bases; bases outside gene matches: 3. CDR3 length: 14 residues. Germline V gene lookup returns CDR1 KGHDR and CDR2 SFDVKD. The CDR3 spells CATSDLTGDQPQHF. The CDR3 DNA reads TGTGCCACCAGTGACTTGACAGGGGATCAGCCCCAGCATTTT.

This clonotype was detected ten times or more. This chain uses TRBV7-9 with TRBJ2-1, with D possibly TRBD1 on 5 matching bases. The CDR3 covers 10 residues. The germline V and J ends were trimmed by 6 bases and 10 bases, with 7 bases remaining between them. Germline values: CDR1 SEHNR, CDR2 FQNEAQ (reference sequence). CDR3 region: CASRGVEQFF. The DNA of the CDR3 is TGTGCCAGCAGAGGGGTAGAGCAGTTCTTC.

This clonotype showed up many times. The CDR3 sequence: CSVPGQGAGTGELFF. CDR3 coding DNA: TGCAGCGTCCCGGGACAGGGGGCAGGCACCGGGGAGCTGTTTTTT. This rearrangement joins TRBV29-1 to TRBJ2-2; 12 nucleotides line up with TRBD1. Trimming at V came to 6 bases and at J to 4 bases, leaving 6 bases not matched to a gene. CDR3 size: 15 residues. Germline CDR1 reads SQVTM; CDR2 reads ANQGSEA.